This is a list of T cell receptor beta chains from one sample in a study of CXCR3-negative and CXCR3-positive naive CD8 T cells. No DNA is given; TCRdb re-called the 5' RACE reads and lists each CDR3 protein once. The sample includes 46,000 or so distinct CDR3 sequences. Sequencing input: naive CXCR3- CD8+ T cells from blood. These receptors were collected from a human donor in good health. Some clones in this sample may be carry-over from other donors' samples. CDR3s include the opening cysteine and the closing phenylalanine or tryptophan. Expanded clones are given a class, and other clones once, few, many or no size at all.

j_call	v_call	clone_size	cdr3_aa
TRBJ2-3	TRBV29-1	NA	CSVAGTSGGSPTDTQYF
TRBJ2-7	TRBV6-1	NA	CASSSIQGYEQYF
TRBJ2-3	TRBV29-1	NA	CSVVQGPDTQYF
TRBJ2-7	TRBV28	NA	CASSWDRSSYEQYF
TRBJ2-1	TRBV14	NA	CANSQGRTIPYNEQFF
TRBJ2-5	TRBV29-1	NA	CSVAGLAGDSQETQYF
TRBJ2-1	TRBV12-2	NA	CASRLGGDRSEQFF
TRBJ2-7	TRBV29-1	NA	CSALLGSSYEQYF
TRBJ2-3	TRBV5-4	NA	CASSSWGGSTDTQYF
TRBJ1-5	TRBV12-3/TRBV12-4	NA	CASSPDEFSNQPQHF
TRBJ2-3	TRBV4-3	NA	CASSQEFVGSALDTQYF
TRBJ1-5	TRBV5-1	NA	CASSFYPEDVGSQHF
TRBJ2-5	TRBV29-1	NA	CSVTHLTGVVDEETQYF
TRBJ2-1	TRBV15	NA	CATTDLGYEQFF
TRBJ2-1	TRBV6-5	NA	CASSWWEEGGSKQFF
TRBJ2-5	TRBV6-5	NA	CASSYGAESETQYF
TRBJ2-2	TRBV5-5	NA	CASSFLAGGAAGELFF
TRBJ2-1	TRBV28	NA	CASSSLTGDEQLF
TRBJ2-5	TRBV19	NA	CASSIGGTRQETQYF
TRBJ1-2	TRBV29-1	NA	CSVVGGQTTYYGYTF
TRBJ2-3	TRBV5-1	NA	CASNPSGGTLDTQYF
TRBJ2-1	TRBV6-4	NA	CASLSGALWNEQFF
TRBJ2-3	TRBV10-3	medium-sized	CAISRTSGAADTQYF
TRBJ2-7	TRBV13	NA	CASSFGQGAREQYF